The 12 T cell receptor beta chains in this list originate from one sample, sequenced in a study of cytomegalovirus exposure and HLA in healthy donors (dated by TCRdb to about 2017). Library preparation was by the immunoSEQ multiplex PCR assay. For the multiplex PCR, a mixture combining 60 forward primers for TCR Vbeta segments and 13 reverse primers for TCR Jbeta segments was used. Drawn from immuneACCESS, this table holds only the in-frame rearrangements with V and J called that TCRdb kept. Clones are partly lost; checked studies trace under half to an unresolved V gene and leave the rest unexplained. The sample table lists roughly 82,000 clones, roughly 72% of them with a count of one. The ten biggest clones cover more than 5.5% of the sample. Sequenced sample: PBMCs. These TCRs come from a woman in her forties or fifties in good health and CMV-seropositive.

The rearrangement links TRBV11-3 to TRBJ2-4; weak D call: TRBD2 (5 bases). V lost 5 bases to trimming and J lost 6 bases, with 17 bases between them. Per germline, CDR1 SGHNT and CDR2 YENEEA. The CDR3 is 15 residues long. The CDR3 here is CASSLRGEAGNIQYF. The CDR3 DNA follows: TGTGCCAGCAGCCTCAGAGGTGAGGCGGGAAACATTCAGTACTTC.

The CDR3 sequence: CSVGPRETQYF. The CDR3 coding sequence is TGCAGCGTCGGCCCGCGGGAGACCCAGTACTTC. This chain joins TRBV29-1 and TRBJ2-5; D is uncertain. The V end lost 6 bases, the J end lost 5 bases, and 10 bases lay between the germline ends. Per germline, CDR1 SQVTM and CDR2 ANQGSEA. CDR3 length: 11 amino acids.

This clone appeared a few times. The chain joins TRBV9 to TRBJ1-4, with 10 bases matching TRBD1. Trimming removed 0 bases from V and 8 bases from J; junction bases left unmatched: 4. The CDR3 extends over 15 amino acids. Looked up from germline, CDR1 is SGDLS and CDR2 is YYNGEE. CDR3 amino acids: CASSVVEGQGEKLFF. CDR3 bases: TGTGCCAGCAGCGTAGTTGAGGGACAGGGGGAAAAACTGTTTTTT.

This chain uses TRBV19 with TRBJ2-4; 7 bases are a match to TRBD1. CDR1 and CDR2 from the germline V gene are LNHDA and SQIVND (reference sequence). V lost 6 bases, J lost 0 bases, and 5 bases stayed unmatched. The CDR3 consists of 15 residues. The CDR3 nucleotides read TGTGCCAGTAGCAACGGGACAGTAGCCAAAAACATTCAGTACTTC. It yields the protein CASSNGTVAKNIQYF. Based on the CDR3 plus reference TRBV19 and TRBJ2-4, the full variable domain is DGGITQSPKYLFRKEGQNVTLSCEQNLNHDAMYWYRQDPGQGLRLIYYSQIVNDFQKGDIAEGYSVSREKKESFPLTVTSAQKNPTAFYLCASSNGTVAKNIQYFGAGTRLSVL.

The rearrangement links TRBV14 to TRBJ2-7, with D possibly being TRBD1 (5 bases). Between the trimmed V and J ends, which lost 3 bases and 4 bases, there was a span of 13 bases. This CDR3 has 14 residues. The V gene's germline CDR1 is SGHDN and CDR2 FVKESK. The CDR3 reads CASSQVTGPYEQYF. The CDR3 DNA is TGTGCCAGCAGCCAGGTAACAGGACCATACGAGCAGTACTTC.

The rearrangement uses TRBV6-5 and TRBJ1-5; the D is unclear. V lost 6 bases and J 3 bases, leaving 9 bases between the germline ends. Germline V gene sequence: CDR1 MNHEY, CDR2 SVGAGI. The CDR3 extends over 13 amino acids. The CDR3 DNA sequence: TGTGCCAGCAGGAACGGGATCAATCAGCCCCAGCATTTT. Protein product: CASRNGINQPQHF.

V and J are TRBV6-6 and TRBJ2-7, with D unresolved. The CDR3 covers 13 residues. The V end lost 5 bases, the J end lost 0 bases, and 8 bases lay between the germline ends. Germline V gene sequence: CDR1 MNHNY, CDR2 SVGAGI (reference sequence). CDR3 DNA: TGTGCCAGCAGTAGAATGAGCTCCTACGAGCAGTACTTC. Translating it yields CASSRMSSYEQYF.

The chain is built from TRBV30 and TRBJ2-7; D perhaps matches TRBD2 (6 bases). The germline V gene encodes CDR1 GTSNPN and CDR2 SVGIG (reference sequence). Trimming removed 4 bases at V and 5 bases at J, with 24 bases between. The CDR3 sequence is 16 residues long. CDR3 DNA sequence: TGTGCCTGGAACGCGGGGCAGGCAAGGGCCCAGCACGAGCAGTACTTC. Translating it yields CAWNAGQARAQHEQYF.

V is TRBV11-3 and J is TRBJ2-1, with TRBD1 matching over 9 bases. CDR1 and CDR2 (germline): SGHNT, YENEEA. The length of the CDR3 is 14 residues. Losses at the gene ends were 3 bases for V and 7 bases for J; bases not matched to a gene: 4. The CDR3 coding sequence is TGTGCCAGCAGCTTGACAGGGGGTATGAATGAGCAGTTCTTC. Protein product: CASSLTGGMNEQFF.

This chain uses TRBV7-9 with TRBJ2-4, with 8 nucleotides matching TRBD2. The V gene end was trimmed by 1 base and the J gene end by 9 bases; junction bases not matched to a gene: 5. Germline values: CDR1 SEHNR, CDR2 FQNEAQ (reference sequence). The CDR3 has 14 amino acids. The CDR3 region is CASSLEAGEGIQYF. CDR3 bases: TGTGCCAGCAGCTTAGAAGCGGGAGAGGGCATTCAGTACTTC.

J is TRBJ1-4 and V is TRBV5-4; 10 nucleotides match TRBD1. J lost 8 bases, V lost 3 bases, and 4 bases had no gene match. The length of the CDR3 is 14 residues. The germline V gene has CDR1 SGHNT and CDR2 YYREEE (reference sequence). The CDR3 nucleotides read TGTGCCAGCAGCTCCGGGACAGGGGACGAAAAACTGTTTTTT. Residues: CASSSGTGDEKLFF.

This chain links TRBV10-3 with TRBJ1-1; tentatively, D is TRBD1 (6 bases). Germline assignment: CDR1 ENHRY and CDR2 SYGVKD. This CDR3 contains 16 residues. V dropped 2 bases and J dropped 0 bases, with 13 bases sitting between them. The CDR3: CAISEGTRLMNTEAFF. DNA for the CDR3: TGTGCCATCAGTGAGGGGACAAGACTTATGAACACTGAAGCTTTCTTT.